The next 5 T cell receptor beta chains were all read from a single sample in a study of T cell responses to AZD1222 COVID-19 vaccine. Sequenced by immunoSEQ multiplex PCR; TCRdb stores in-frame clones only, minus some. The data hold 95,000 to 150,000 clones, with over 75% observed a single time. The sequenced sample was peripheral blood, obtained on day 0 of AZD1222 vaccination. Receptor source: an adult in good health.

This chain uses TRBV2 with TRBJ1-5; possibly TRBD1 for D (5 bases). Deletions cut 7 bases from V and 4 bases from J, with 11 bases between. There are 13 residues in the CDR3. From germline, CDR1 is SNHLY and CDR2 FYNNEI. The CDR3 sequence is CASTWGRNQPQHF. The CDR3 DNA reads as TGTGCCAGCACCTGGGGCCGTAATCAGCCCCAGCATTTT.

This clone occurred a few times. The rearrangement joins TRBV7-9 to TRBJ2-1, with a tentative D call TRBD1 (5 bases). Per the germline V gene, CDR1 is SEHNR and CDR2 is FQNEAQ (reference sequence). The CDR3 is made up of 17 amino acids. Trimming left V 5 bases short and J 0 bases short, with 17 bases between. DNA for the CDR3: TGTGCCAGCAGCGAGAGACGCAGGCAGGGCTCCTACAATGAGCAGTTCTTC. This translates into CASSERRRQGSYNEQFF.

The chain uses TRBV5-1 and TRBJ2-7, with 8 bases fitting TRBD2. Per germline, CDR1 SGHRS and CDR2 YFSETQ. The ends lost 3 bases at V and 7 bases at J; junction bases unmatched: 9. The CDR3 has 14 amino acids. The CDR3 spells CASSYLAGSREQYF. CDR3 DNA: TGCGCCAGCAGCTATTTAGCGGGGTCACGGGAGCAGTACTTC.

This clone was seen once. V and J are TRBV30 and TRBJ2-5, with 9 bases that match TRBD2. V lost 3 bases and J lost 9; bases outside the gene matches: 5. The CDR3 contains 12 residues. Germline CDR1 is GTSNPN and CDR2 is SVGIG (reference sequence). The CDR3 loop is CAWRGLAVPQYF. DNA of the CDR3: TGTGCCTGGAGGGGACTAGCAGTCCCCCAGTACTTC.

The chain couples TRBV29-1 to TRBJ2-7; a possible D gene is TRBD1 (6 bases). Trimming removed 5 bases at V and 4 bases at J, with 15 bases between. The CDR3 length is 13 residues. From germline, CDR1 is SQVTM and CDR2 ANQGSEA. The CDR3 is CSVLGQLEYEQYF. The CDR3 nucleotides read TGCAGCGTTCTAGGACAGCTAGAATACGAGCAGTACTTC.